Presented here are 32 T cell receptor beta chains from one specimen sequenced in a study of memory CD4+ T cells and cytomegalovirus serostatus. Profiling relied on immunoSEQ multiplex PCR, and the TCRdb table lists in-frame clones only, not all of them. The repertoire holds about 44,000 clones, with over 60% as singletons. Single viable CD3+CD4+CD8-CD45RO+ cells were sorted as the memory CD4+ T cells. Sequences were obtained from memory CD4+ T cells from blood. The receptors shown here come from an adult in good health and CMV-seronegative.

This chain links TRBV7-9 with TRBJ2-1, with D perhaps matching TRBD1 (6 bases). V shed 3 bases and J shed 6 bases, with 15 bases lying between them. Germline CDR1 reads SEHNR; CDR2 reads FQNEAQ (reference sequence). The CDR3 is made up of 15 amino acids. CDR3 sequence reads: CASSFILGAVNEQFF. As DNA, the CDR3 is TGTGCCAGCAGCTTTATCCTGGGGGCCGTCAATGAGCAGTTCTTC.

V and J are TRBV14 and TRBJ1-4; D gene uncertain. The length of the CDR3 is 13 residues. Trimming took 4 bases from V and 0 from J, leaving 3 bases between them. Germline V gene sequence: CDR1 SGHDN, CDR2 FVKESK. The CDR3 reads CASSRSTNEKLFF. As DNA, the CDR3 is TGTGCCAGCAGCCGTTCAACTAATGAAAAACTGTTTTTT.

V and J are TRBV5-4 and TRBJ1-2; no clear D gene. Germline V CDR1 and CDR2: SGHNT, YYREEE (reference sequence). The CDR3 extends over 14 amino acids. The V end was cut by 6 bases, the J end by 6 bases, with 18 bases between. CDR3 DNA sequence: TGTGCCAGCAACTCTGAGTACGGTGGGGATGGCTACACCTTC. It is translated as CASNSEYGGDGYTF.

The CDR3 DNA reads TGTGCCAGCAGCCAGGGGCAGGGGCTAACAGATACGCAGTATTTT. Amino acids: CASSQGQGLTDTQYF. This chain connects TRBV11-3 to TRBJ2-3, with a weak D call TRBD1 (6 bases). CDR3 length: 15 residues. V lost 5 bases and J 3 bases, leaving 15 bases between the germline ends. Germline V gene data show CDR1 as SGHNT and CDR2 as YENEEA.

This chain links TRBV10-3 with TRBJ2-3, with 10 nucleotides matching TRBD2. The length of the CDR3 is 15 residues. J gave up 2 bases and V 3 bases, and 2 bases lay outside the gene matches. The germline CDR1 and CDR2 sequences are ENHRY and SYGVKD. The CDR3 region has the DNA TGTGCCATCAGTGATACTAGCGGGACCACAGATACGCAGTATTTT. Translation gives CAISDTSGTTDTQYF.

J is TRBJ2-5 and V is TRBV30; D is uncertain. The CDR3 sequence is 12 residues long. Looked up from germline, CDR1 is GTSNPN and CDR2 is SVGIG (reference sequence). The V and J ends lost 0 bases and 2 bases respectively, with 4 bases between them. The CDR3 region has the DNA TGTGCCTGGAGTGTCGATCAAGAGACCCAGTACTTC. This translates into CAWSVDQETQYF.

This clone was counted a single time. The V gene is TRBV4-2, the J gene TRBJ2-3; D ambiguous. The CDR3 is made up of 15 amino acids. Germline-derived CDR1 and CDR2 are LGHNA and YNFKEQ. Trimming removed 0 bases at V and 6 bases at J, with 13 bases between. This CDR3 is CASSQDRVGSDTQYF. DNA of the CDR3: TGTGCCAGCAGCCAAGACCGCGTGGGAAGCGATACGCAGTATTTT.

As DNA, the CDR3 is TGTGCCAGCAGCCAAGATGGGAGCTATGGCTACACCTTC. Amino acids: CASSQDGSYGYTF. The rearrangement uses TRBV14 and TRBJ1-2; D call uncertain. This CDR3 has 13 amino acids. Deletions cut 0 bases from V and 4 bases from J, with 6 bases between. CDR1 is SGHDN and CDR2 is FVKESK in the germline V gene.

The rearrangement uses TRBV5-5 and TRBJ2-1, with 7 positions matching TRBD2. Germline V gene data show CDR1 as SGHKS and CDR2 as YYEKEE (reference sequence). The V segment lost 5 bases and the J segment 2 bases; nucleotides outside the gene matches: 7. This CDR3 has 15 residues. The CDR3 is CASSYRGGTYNEQFF. The CDR3 DNA follows: TGTGCCAGCAGTTACCGGGGAGGGACCTACAATGAGCAGTTCTTC.

In DNA, the CDR3 is TGCGCCAGCTCTTGGTCTTTGAGTAATGAGCAGTTCTTC. This encodes CASSWSLSNEQFF. This sequence joins TRBV5-1 and TRBJ2-1; D remains unclear. The CDR3 loop spans 13 amino acids. Germline V gives CDR1 SGHRS, CDR2 YFSETQ. V shed 7 bases and J shed 7 bases, with 15 bases lying between them.

This clone was seen a single time. V and J are TRBV11-2 and TRBJ2-7, with a weak D call TRBD2 (6 bases). V shed 5 bases and J shed 2 bases, with 16 bases lying between them. Germline V gives CDR1 SGHAT, CDR2 FQNNGV. The CDR3 sequence is 15 residues long. CDR3: CASSLRGGTPYEQYF. In DNA form, the CDR3 reads TGTGCCAGCAGCCTGAGGGGTGGGACTCCCTACGAGCAGTACTTC.

This chain joins TRBV6-1 and TRBJ1-2; no clear D. V was shortened by 8 bases and J by 8 bases, with 18 bases between the two germline ends. This CDR3 comprises 13 residues. Germline CDR1 and CDR2: MNHNS and SASEGT. CDR3 sequence reads: CASGKGGSFGYTF. For the CDR3, the DNA is TGTGCCAGCGGGAAGGGAGGTTCTTTCGGCTACACCTTC.

The table lists this clone with a few counts. This sequence joins TRBV6-5 and TRBJ1-6; tentatively, D is TRBD1 (6 bases). V was clipped by 0 bases and J by 11 bases, with 8 bases between them. CDR1 and CDR2 from the germline V gene are MNHEY and SVGAGI. The CDR3 totals 13 residues. The CDR3 nucleotides read TGTGCCAGCAGTTACTCGGGGGGCGCACCCCTCCACTTT. This gives the protein CASSYSGGAPLHF.

V gene TRBV5-4 combines with J gene TRBJ1-2, with D possibly TRBD1 on 6 matching bases. V was shortened by 0 bases and J by 4 bases, with 13 bases between the two germline ends. CDR1 is SGHNT and CDR2 is YYREEE in the germline V gene (reference sequence). The CDR3 is 15 residues long. The CDR3 loop reads CASSLGQGNSYGYTF. CDR3 DNA sequence: TGTGCCAGCAGCTTGGGTCAGGGGAATTCCTATGGCTACACCTTC. Drawing the rest from reference TRBV5-4 and TRBJ1-2, the complete variable domain is ETGVTQSPTHLIKTRGQQVTLRCSSQSGHNTVSWYQQALGQGPQFIFQYYREEENGRGNFPPRFSGLQFPNYSSELNVNALELDDSALYLCASSLGQGNSYGYTFGSGTRLTVV.

There are a few counts of this clone. The J gene is TRBJ1-1, the V gene TRBV9; maybe TRBD1 (5 bases). Per germline, CDR1 SGDLS and CDR2 YYNGEE. With 8 bases removed from V and 4 bases from J, the gap between germline ends came to 18 bases. This CDR3 has 14 amino acids. CDR3 sequence reads: CASSRAGTGTEAFF. For the CDR3, the DNA is TGTGCCAGTTCAAGAGCAGGGACTGGCACTGAAGCTTTCTTT.

The chain joins TRBV12-5 to TRBJ2-7, with D hard to call. The V gene's germline CDR1 is LGHNT and CDR2 FRNRAP. This CDR3 comprises 13 residues. The ends were cut back, 1 base at V and 3 bases at J, with 7 bases in the middle. The CDR3 reads CASGLADFYEQYF. DNA of the CDR3: TGTGCTAGTGGTTTGGCGGATTTCTACGAGCAGTACTTC.

V usage is TRBV9 and J usage is TRBJ2-2, with 7 positions matching TRBD2. CDR3 length: 15 amino acids. Germline CDR1 SGDLS, CDR2 YYNGEE. V lost 7 bases, J lost 5 bases, and 11 bases stayed unmatched. The CDR3 DNA reads as TGTGCCAGCTCCAGCGGGGCCCGCCTGACCGGGGAGCTGTTTTTT. It yields the protein CASSSGARLTGELFF.

The chain couples TRBV6-5 to TRBJ2-1; 7 bases are shared with TRBD2. Germline V lookup: CDR1 MNHEY, CDR2 SVGAGI. The J segment lost 7 bases and the V segment lost 0 bases, leaving 9 bases of the junction unmatched. This CDR3 is 16 amino acids long. The CDR3 loop is CASSYSRAGVGNEQFF. In DNA form, the CDR3 reads TGTGCCAGCAGTTACTCGCGGGCGGGAGTAGGAAATGAGCAGTTCTTC.

This clone came up once. The rearrangement joins TRBV14 to TRBJ2-1, with 12 bases matching TRBD2. Losses at the gene ends were 0 bases for V and 5 bases for J; bases not matched to a gene: 8. Germline-derived CDR1 and CDR2 are SGHDN and FVKESK. The CDR3 extends over 18 amino acids. CDR3 protein: CASSQDGWSSGRDNEQFF. In nucleotides, the CDR3 is TGTGCCAGCAGCCAAGACGGGTGGTCTAGCGGGAGGGACAATGAGCAGTTCTTC.

This clone was observed a single time. This rearrangement joins TRBV6-5 to TRBJ2-1, with D perhaps matching TRBD2 (5 bases). The length of the CDR3 is 11 residues. V was pared by 4 bases and J by 10 bases, with 8 bases between. CDR1 and CDR2 (germline): MNHEY, SVGAGI. In DNA, the CDR3 is TGTGCCAGCAGTTCGGGGAGAGAGCAGTTCTTC. It encodes CASSSGREQFF.

The rearrangement uses TRBV2 and TRBJ2-5; D is unclear. The V gene lost 4 bases and the J gene lost 5 bases, with 11 bases spanning the gap. The CDR3 runs to 13 residues. Germline V CDR1 and CDR2: SNHLY, FYNNEI. CDR3 sequence reads: CASSGLILETQYF. The CDR3 nucleotides are TGTGCCAGCAGTGGTCTTATCTTGGAGACCCAGTACTTC. Based on the CDR3 plus reference TRBV2 and TRBJ2-5, the full variable domain is EPEVTQTPSHQVTQMGQEVILRCVPISNHLYFYWYRQILGQKVEFLVSFYNNEISEKSEIFDDQFSVERPDGSNFTLKIRSTKLEDSAMYFCASSGLILETQYFGPGTRLLVL.

This chain joins TRBV6-5 and TRBJ1-1; D is ambiguous. Per the germline V gene, CDR1 is MNHEY and CDR2 is SVGAGI. The V end lost 4 bases, the J end lost 4 bases, and 13 bases lay between the germline ends. This CDR3 is built from 14 residues. CDR3 DNA sequence: TGTGCCAGCAGTTTTGACCCGGCGGCCACTGAAGCTTTCTTT. Its protein product is CASSFDPAATEAFF.

This clone occurred once. V gene TRBV18 combines with J gene TRBJ1-6, with TRBD1 as a possible D gene (6 bases). Deletions cut 0 bases from V and 5 bases from J, with 11 bases between. CDR1 KGHSH and CDR2 LQKENI come from the germline V gene. The CDR3 covers 16 residues. This chain's CDR3 is CASSPPGQRNNSPLHF. The DNA for the CDR3 is TGTGCCAGCTCACCACCCGGACAGCGAAATAATTCACCCCTCCACTTT.

This chain uses TRBV5-6 with TRBJ1-1, with a possible D match to TRBD1 (5 bases). CDR1 is SGHDT, CDR2 YYEEEE, per germline. The CDR3 runs 14 residues. The V end was cut by 0 bases, the J end by 3 bases, with 9 bases between. CDR3 sequence (DNA): TGTGCCAGCAGCTTGGGGGGCTTGGACACTGAAGCTTTCTTT. Its translation: CASSLGGLDTEAFF.

The rearrangement uses TRBV5-4 and TRBJ2-5; D is unresolved. The CDR3 runs 14 residues. The ends were cut back, 1 base at V and 5 bases at J, with 12 bases in the middle. CDR1 and CDR2 (germline): SGHNT, YYREEE (reference sequence). As DNA, the CDR3 is TGTGCCAGCAGCTTGACGGCGGCGAAGGAGACCCAGTACTTC. Encoded protein: CASSLTAAKETQYF.

Here the CDR3 reads CASSPTNEKLFF. The CDR3 coding sequence is TGTGCCAGTAGTCCAACTAATGAAAAACTGTTTTTT. The chain joins TRBV19 to TRBJ1-4; unclear D gene. Germline assignment: CDR1 LNHDA and CDR2 SQIVND (reference sequence). V gave up 5 bases and J gave up 0 bases, with 1 base separating them. This CDR3 is built from 12 residues.

The chain joins TRBV29-1 to TRBJ1-1; D might be TRBD1 (5 bases). The V gene's germline CDR1 is SQVTM and CDR2 ANQGSEA. The CDR3 runs 12 residues. V was shortened by 3 bases and J by 7 bases, with 12 bases between the two germline ends. CDR3 bases: TGCAGCGTTGATCGACAGACCAATGAAGCTTTCTTT. Its protein is CSVDRQTNEAFF.

This clone was observed a few times. The J gene is TRBJ1-5, the V gene TRBV30, with a weak D call TRBD1 (5 bases). The CDR3 runs to 13 residues. The germline V and J ends were trimmed by 2 bases and 7 bases, with 12 bases remaining between them. In germline, CDR1 is GTSNPN, CDR2 SVGIG (reference sequence). CDR3 residues: CAWSSQVTQPQHF. CDR3 sequence (DNA): TGTGCCTGGAGTTCACAGGTAACGCAGCCCCAGCATTTT.

This clone was picked up a small number of times. V gene TRBV4-2 combines with J gene TRBJ2-1, with 14 bases fitting TRBD2. Trimming removed 1 base from V and 0 bases from J; junction bases left unmatched: 5. Germline lookup yields CDR1 LGHNA and CDR2 YNFKEQ. The CDR3 spans 19 residues. The CDR3 sequence is CASSQVAGTSGSSYNEQFF. CDR3 in DNA: TGTGCCAGCAGCCAAGTAGCCGGGACTAGCGGGAGCTCCTACAATGAGCAGTTCTTC.

The chain couples TRBV6-6 to TRBJ2-7; D might be TRBD1 (6 bases). This CDR3 spans 12 amino acids. Deletions cut 2 bases from V and 8 bases from J, with 10 bases between. Per germline, CDR1 MNHNY and CDR2 SVGAGI (reference sequence). In DNA, the CDR3 is TGTGCCAGCAGTTACGCAACAGGGAAGCAGTACTTC. The encoded protein is CASSYATGKQYF.

The chain is built from TRBV6-4 and TRBJ1-1; D not resolved. V was pared by 7 bases and J by 8 bases, with 5 bases between. This CDR3 contains 9 residues. Germline values: CDR1 MRHNA, CDR2 SNTAGT. CDR3: CASNLEAFF. The CDR3 DNA follows: TGTGCCAGCAACTTAGAAGCTTTCTTT.

The V and J genes are TRBV19 and TRBJ1-2, with D possibly TRBD1 on 6 matching bases. Trimming left V 7 bases short and J 4 bases short, with 19 bases between. The CDR3 sequence is 15 residues long. CDR1 is LNHDA, CDR2 SQIVND, per germline (reference sequence). The CDR3 nucleotides read TGTGCCAGTACCCCTTCCTCGGGGGGCAGCTATGGCTACACCTTC. Protein product: CASTPSSGGSYGYTF.